The source of this T cell receptor beta chain is a study of OX40 agonist ivuxolimab in advanced cancers. Study-level information: Three individuals attained partial responses, comprising one hepatocellular carcinoma case and two cutaneous melanoma cases.

On this clone itself: The antigen remains unidentified.

Study conclusions and caveats: Among some nonresponders, normalized T-cell clonal expansion was also low.

TCRdb's copy holds only in-frame clones and misses some; the assay was immunoSEQ multiplex PCR. The data show 51,000 or so clones, more than 65% seen once. The germline V gene has CDR1 MDHEN and CDR2 SYDVKM. The CDR3 has 15 residues. The sequenced sample was CD4+ or CD8+ T cells sorted from blood, obtained in a trial of the OX40 agonist ivuxolimab. This receptor was taken from an adult with an advanced solid tumor such as melanoma, head and neck, liver or kidney cancer. This chain connects TRBV28 to TRBJ2-5, with D unresolved. TRBJ2-7 matches the DNA end more closely, so the J call is doubtful. The CDR3 DNA reads TGTGCCAGCAGTCAACCGGGCCGAGCCTCCTACGAGCAGTACTTC. Translated, it gives CASSQPGRASYEQYF.